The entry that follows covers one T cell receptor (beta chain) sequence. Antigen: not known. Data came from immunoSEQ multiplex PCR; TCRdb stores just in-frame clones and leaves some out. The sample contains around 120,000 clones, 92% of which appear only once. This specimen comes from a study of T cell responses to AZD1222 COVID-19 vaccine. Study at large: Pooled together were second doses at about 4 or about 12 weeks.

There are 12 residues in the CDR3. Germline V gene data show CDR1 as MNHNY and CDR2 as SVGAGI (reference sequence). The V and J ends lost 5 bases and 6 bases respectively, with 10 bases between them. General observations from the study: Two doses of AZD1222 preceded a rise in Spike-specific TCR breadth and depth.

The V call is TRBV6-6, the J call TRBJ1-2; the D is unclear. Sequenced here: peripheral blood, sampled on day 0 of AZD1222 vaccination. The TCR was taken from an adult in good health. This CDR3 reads CASSRGSDGYTF. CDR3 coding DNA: TGTGCCAGCAGTAGAGGGTCGGATGGCTACACCTTC.